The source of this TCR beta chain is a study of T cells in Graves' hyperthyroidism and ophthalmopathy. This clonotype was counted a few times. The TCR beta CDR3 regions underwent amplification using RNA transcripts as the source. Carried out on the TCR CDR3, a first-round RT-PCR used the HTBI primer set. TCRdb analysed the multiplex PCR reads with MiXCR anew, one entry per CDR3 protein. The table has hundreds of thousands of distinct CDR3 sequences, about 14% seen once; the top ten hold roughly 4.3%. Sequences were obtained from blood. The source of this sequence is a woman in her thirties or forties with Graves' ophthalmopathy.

The CDR3 sequence: CASTKGVPGANVLTF. The CDR3 DNA reads as TGTGCCAGCACCAAAGGGGTACCTGGGGCCAACGTCCTGACTTTC. The gene calls are TRBV7-8 and TRBJ2-6, with D perhaps matching TRBD1 (5 bases). The CDR3 contains 15 residues. Trimming removed 7 bases from V and 2 bases from J, with 12 bases in between. Germline V gene lookup returns CDR1 SGHVS and CDR2 FQNEAQ.